This T cell receptor (beta chain) was recovered during a study of T cells in Graves' hyperthyroidism and ophthalmopathy. Across the study: The blood sample was taken at first diagnosis, before treatment began.

Using RNA transcripts as the source, TCR beta CDR3 regions were amplified. The HTBI primer set served for first-round RT-PCR of the TCR CDR3. MiXCR was run by TCRdb on the multiplex PCR reads, yielding one entry per CDR3 protein. The repertoire holds about 640,000 distinct CDR3 sequences, roughly 20% seen once, with approximately 30% in the top ten. Trimming removed 6 bases from V and 1 base from J, with 10 bases in between. The CDR3 runs 13 residues. Germline V gene data show CDR1 as SGHDN and CDR2 as FVKESK. Patients showing uncontrolled infection, other autoimmune disease, pregnancy or lactation were ineligible. Thyroid ultrasound and orbital computed tomography, with clinical symptoms and serum thyroxine and TRAb, informed diagnoses. Extraction of PBMCs used approximately 10 ml of fresh peripheral blood.

The sequenced material came from blood. The TCR was taken from a man aged 30-40 years with Graves' ophthalmopathy. This rearrangement joins TRBV14 to TRBJ2-7; D unresolved. CDR3 in amino acids: CASRAHTSYEQYF. CDR3 nucleotide sequence: TGTGCCAGCAGAGCGCATACTTCCTACGAGCAGTACTTC.